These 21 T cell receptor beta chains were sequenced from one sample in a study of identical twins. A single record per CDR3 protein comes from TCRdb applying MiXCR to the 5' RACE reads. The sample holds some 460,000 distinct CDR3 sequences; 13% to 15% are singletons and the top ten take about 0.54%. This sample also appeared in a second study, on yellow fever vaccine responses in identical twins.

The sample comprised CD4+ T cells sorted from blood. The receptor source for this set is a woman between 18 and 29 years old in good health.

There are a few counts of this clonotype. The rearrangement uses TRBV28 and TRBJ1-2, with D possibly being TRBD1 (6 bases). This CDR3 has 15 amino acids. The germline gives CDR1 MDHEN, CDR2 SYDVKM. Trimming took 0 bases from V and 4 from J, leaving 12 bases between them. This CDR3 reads CASSLWGARSYGYTF. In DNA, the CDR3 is TGTGCCAGCAGTTTATGGGGGGCGCGAAGCTATGGCTACACCTTC.

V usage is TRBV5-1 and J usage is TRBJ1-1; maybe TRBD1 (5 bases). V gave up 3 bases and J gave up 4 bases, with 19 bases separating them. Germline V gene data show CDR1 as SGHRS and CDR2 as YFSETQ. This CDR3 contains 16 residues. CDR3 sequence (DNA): TGCGCCAGCAGCTCTTGGGTAGGGGTTCTTGGCACTGAAGCTTTCTTT. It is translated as CASSSWVGVLGTEAFF.

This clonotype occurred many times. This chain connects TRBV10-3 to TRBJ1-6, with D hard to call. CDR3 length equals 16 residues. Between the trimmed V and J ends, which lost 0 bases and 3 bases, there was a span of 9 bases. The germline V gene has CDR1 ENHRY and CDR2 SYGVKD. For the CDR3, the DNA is TGTGCCATCAGTGAGTCGAGGGTCTTCTATAATTCACCCCTCCACTTT. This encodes CAISESRVFYNSPLHF.

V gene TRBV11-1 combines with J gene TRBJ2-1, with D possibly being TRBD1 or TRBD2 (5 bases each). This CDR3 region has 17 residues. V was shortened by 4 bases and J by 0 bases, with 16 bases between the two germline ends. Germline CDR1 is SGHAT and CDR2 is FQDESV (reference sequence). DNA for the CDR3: TGTGCCAGCAGCTACGGGGCCCTAGGCCTCTCCTACAATGAGCAGTTCTTC. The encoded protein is CASSYGALGLSYNEQFF.

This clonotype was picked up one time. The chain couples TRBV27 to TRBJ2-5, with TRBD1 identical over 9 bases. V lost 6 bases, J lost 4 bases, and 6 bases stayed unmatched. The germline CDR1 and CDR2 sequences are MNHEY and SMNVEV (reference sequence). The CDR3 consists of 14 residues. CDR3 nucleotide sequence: TGTGCCAGCAGGTTACAGGGGGCGGGAGAGACCCAGTACTTC. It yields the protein CASRLQGAGETQYF.

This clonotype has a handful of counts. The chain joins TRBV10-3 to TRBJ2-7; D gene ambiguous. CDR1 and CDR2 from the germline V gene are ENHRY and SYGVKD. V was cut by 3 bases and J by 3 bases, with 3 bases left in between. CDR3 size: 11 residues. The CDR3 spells CAISDGYEQYF. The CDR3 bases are TGTGCCATCAGTGACGGCTACGAGCAGTACTTC.

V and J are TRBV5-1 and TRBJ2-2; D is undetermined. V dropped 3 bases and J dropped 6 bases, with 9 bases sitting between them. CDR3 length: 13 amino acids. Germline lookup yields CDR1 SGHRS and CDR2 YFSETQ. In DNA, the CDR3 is TGCGCCAGCAGCTCCAAGTCGGCCGGGGAGCTGTTTTTT. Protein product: CASSSKSAGELFF.

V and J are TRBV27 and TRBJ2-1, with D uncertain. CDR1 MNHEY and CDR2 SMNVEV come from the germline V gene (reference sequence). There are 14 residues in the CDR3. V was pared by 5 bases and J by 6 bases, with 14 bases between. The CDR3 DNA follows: TGTGCCAGCAGTCCTGGGTCTGGGCCCAATGAGCAGTTCTTC. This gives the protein CASSPGSGPNEQFF.

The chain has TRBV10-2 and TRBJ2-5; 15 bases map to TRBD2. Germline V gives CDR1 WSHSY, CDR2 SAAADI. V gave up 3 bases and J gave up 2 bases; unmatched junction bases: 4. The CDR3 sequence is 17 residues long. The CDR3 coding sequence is TGCGCCAGCAGTGACGGACTAGCGGGAGGGTGGCAAGAGACCCAGTACTTC. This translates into CASSDGLAGGWQETQYF.

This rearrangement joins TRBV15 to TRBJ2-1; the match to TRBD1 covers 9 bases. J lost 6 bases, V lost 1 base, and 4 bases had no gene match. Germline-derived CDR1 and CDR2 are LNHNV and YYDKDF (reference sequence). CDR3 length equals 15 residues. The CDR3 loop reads CATSRAGTGFNEQFF. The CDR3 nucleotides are TGTGCCACCAGCAGAGCCGGGACAGGGTTCAATGAGCAGTTCTTC.

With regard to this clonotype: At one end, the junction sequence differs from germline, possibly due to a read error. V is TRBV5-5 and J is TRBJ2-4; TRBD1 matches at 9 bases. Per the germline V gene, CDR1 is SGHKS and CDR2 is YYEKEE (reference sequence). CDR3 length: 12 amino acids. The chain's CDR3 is CASSRMDRGRDF. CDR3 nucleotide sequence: TGTGCCAGCAGCAGAATGGACAGGGGAAGGGACTTC.

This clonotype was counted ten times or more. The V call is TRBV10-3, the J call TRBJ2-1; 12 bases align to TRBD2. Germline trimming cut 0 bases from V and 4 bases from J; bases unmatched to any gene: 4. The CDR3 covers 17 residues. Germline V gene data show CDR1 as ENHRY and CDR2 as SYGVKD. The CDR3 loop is CAISESLLAGGYNEQFF. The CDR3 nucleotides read TGTGCCATCAGTGAGTCGCTACTAGCGGGGGGTTACAATGAGCAGTTCTTC.

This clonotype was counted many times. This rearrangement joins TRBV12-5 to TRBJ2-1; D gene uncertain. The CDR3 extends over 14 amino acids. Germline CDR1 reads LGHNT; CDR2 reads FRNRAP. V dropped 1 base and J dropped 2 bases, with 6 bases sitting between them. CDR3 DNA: TGTGCTAGTGGTTTGGGAAACGCCTACAATGAGCAGTTCTTC. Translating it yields CASGLGNAYNEQFF.

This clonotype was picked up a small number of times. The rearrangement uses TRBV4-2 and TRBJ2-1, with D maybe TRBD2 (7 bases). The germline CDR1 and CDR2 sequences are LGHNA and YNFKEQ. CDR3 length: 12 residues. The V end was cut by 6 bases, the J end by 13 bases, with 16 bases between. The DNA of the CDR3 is TGTGCCAGCAGTCTAGGGGGGGGTCCCCAGTTCTTC. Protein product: CASSLGGGPQFF.

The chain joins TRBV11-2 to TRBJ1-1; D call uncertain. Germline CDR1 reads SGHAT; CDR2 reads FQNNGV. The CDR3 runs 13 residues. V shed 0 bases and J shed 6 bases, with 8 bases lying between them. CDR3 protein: CASSLEVRAEAFF. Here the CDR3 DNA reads TGTGCCAGCAGCTTAGAGGTCCGCGCTGAAGCTTTCTTT.

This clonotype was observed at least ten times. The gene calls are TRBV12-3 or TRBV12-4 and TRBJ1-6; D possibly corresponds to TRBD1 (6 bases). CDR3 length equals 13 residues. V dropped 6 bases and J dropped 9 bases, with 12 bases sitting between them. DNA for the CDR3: TGTGCCAGCAGCCTTAAACAGGGTTCACCCCTCCACTTT. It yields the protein CASSLKQGSPLHF.

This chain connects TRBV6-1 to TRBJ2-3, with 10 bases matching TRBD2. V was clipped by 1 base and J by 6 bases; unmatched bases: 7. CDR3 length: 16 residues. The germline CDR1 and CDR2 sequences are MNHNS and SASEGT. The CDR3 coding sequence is TGTGCCAGCAGTGAAGGAGCGGGGGGGCTTGCCGATACGCAGTATTTT. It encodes CASSEGAGGLADTQYF.

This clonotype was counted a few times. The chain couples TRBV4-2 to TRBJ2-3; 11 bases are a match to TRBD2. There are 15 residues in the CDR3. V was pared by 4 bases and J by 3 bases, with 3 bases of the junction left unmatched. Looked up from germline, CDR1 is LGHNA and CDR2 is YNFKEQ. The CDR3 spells CASSRSGGATDTQYF. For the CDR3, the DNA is TGTGCCAGCAGCCGTAGCGGGGGGGCGACAGATACGCAGTATTTT.

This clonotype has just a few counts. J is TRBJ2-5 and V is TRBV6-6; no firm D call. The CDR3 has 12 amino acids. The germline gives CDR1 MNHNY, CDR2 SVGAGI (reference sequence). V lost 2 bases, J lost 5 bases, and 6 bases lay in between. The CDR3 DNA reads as TGTGCCAGCAGTTACGAGTATGAGACCCAGTACTTC. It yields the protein CASSYEYETQYF.

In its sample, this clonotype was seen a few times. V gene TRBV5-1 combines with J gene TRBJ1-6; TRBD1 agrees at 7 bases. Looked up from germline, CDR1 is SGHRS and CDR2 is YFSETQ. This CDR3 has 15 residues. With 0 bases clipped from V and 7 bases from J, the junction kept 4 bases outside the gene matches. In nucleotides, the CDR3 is TGCGCCAGCAGCTTGGAGACAGGGAGGAATTCACCCCTCCACTTT. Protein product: CASSLETGRNSPLHF.

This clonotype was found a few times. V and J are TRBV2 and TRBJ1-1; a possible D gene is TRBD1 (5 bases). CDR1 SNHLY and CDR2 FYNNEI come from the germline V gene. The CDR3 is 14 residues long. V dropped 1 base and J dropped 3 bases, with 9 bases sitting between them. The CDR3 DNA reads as TGTGCCAGCAGTGAAGACGCAGGGTACACTGAAGCTTTCTTT. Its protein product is CASSEDAGYTEAFF. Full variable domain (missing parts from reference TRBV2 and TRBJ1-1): EPEVTQTPSHQVTQMGQEVILRCVPISNHLYFYWYRQILGQKVEFLVSFYNNEISEKSEIFDDQFSVERPDGSNFTLKIRSTKLEDSAMYFCASSEDAGYTEAFFGQGTRLTVV.